The 30 T cell receptor beta chains in this list originate from one sample, sequenced in a study of cytomegalovirus exposure and HLA in healthy donors. This PCR relied on a set of 60 Vbeta primers and 13 Jbeta primers. Clones were read by immunoSEQ multiplex PCR, and TCRdb kept only the in-frame ones, dropping some. In total, the table holds about 170,000 clones. The sequenced sample consisted of PBMCs. All receptors come from a woman aged 60-75 years in good health and CMV-seronegative.

This chain links TRBV5-1 with TRBJ1-6, with D hard to call. The V and J ends lost 0 bases and 5 bases respectively, with 6 bases between them. Germline CDR1 reads SGHRS; CDR2 reads YFSETQ. CDR3 length equals 14 residues. In DNA, the CDR3 is TGCGCCAGCAGCTTGGATAATAATAATTCACCCCTCCACTTT. Protein sequence: CASSLDNNNSPLHF.

This sequence joins TRBV14 and TRBJ2-6; D call uncertain. CDR3 length: 15 amino acids. Germline loops: CDR1 SGHDN, CDR2 FVKESK. V shed 4 bases and J shed 3 bases, with 10 bases lying between them. Written as DNA, the CDR3 is TGTGCCAGCAGCCCCCGGCTAGGTGGGGCCAACGTCCTGACTTTC. It specifies CASSPRLGGANVLTF.

This chain connects TRBV7-8 to TRBJ2-5, with 7 bases that match TRBD1. V gave up 1 base and J gave up 11 bases; unmatched junction bases: 10. The V gene's germline CDR1 is SGHVS and CDR2 FQNEAQ. CDR3 length: 14 amino acids. DNA of the CDR3: TGTGCCAGCAGCTTAGGGGGCTCCCAACAGGGGCAGTACTTC. This gives the protein CASSLGGSQQGQYF.

V and J are TRBV18 and TRBJ2-1, with 7 bases identical to TRBD2. The CDR3 has 12 amino acids. With V trimmed by 5 bases and J by 7 bases, 2 bases remained unmatched. The V gene's germline CDR1 is KGHSH and CDR2 LQKENI. In nucleotides, the CDR3 is TGTGCCAGCTCATCGGGGGGAAATGAGCAGTTCTTC. It is translated as CASSSGGNEQFF.

V usage is TRBV7-2 and J usage is TRBJ2-5; perhaps TRBD2 as D (7 bases). Germline assignment: CDR1 SGHTA and CDR2 FQGNSA. The V end was cut by 2 bases, the J end by 5 bases, with 9 bases between. The CDR3 runs 13 residues. CDR3 nucleotide sequence: TGTGCCAGCAGCTTACGCGGGGGCGAGACCCAGTACTTC. The encoded protein is CASSLRGGETQYF.

The J gene is TRBJ2-3, the V gene TRBV9; possible D gene TRBD2, 6 bases. This CDR3 has 14 amino acids. V shed 3 bases and J shed 4 bases, with 12 bases lying between them. The germline gives CDR1 SGDLS, CDR2 YYNGEE. The CDR3 DNA is TGTGCCAGCAGCGCCCGGGGGAACTCAGATACGCAGTATTTT. Translation: CASSARGNSDTQYF. Using reference TRBV9 and TRBJ2-3 for the parts outside the CDR3, the full variable domain is DSGVTQTPKHLITATGQRVTLRCSPRSGDLSVYWYQQSLDQGLQFLIQYYNGEERAKGNILERFSAQQFPDLHSELNLSSLELGDSALYFCASSARGNSDTQYFGPGTRLTVL.

V usage is TRBV5-4 and J usage is TRBJ1-5; D may be TRBD1 (6 bases). Trimming left V 1 base short and J 3 bases short, with 11 bases between. The CDR3 extends over 15 amino acids. CDR1 SGHNT and CDR2 YYREEE come from the germline V gene (reference sequence). The CDR3 DNA follows: TGTGCCAGCAGCTTGTCAACAGGGAACAATCAGCCCCAGCATTTT. It codes for CASSLSTGNNQPQHF.

The chain uses TRBV2 and TRBJ2-1, with 7 bases fitting TRBD1. The CDR3 covers 12 residues. The J segment lost 8 bases and the V segment lost 6 bases, leaving 4 bases of the junction unmatched. CDR1 and CDR2 from the germline V gene are SNHLY and FYNNEI. CDR3 protein: CASSRTGYEQFF. The CDR3 DNA is TGTGCCAGCAGCAGGACAGGATATGAGCAGTTCTTC.

The V call is TRBV7-3, the J call TRBJ2-1, with 9 bases aligning to TRBD2. After removal of 2 bases from V and 9 bases from J, the junction contained 8 bases not matched to a gene. This CDR3 is 15 amino acids long. CDR1 and CDR2 from the germline V gene are SGHTA and FQGTGA. The CDR3 loop reads CASSLGLAGWAEQFF. The CDR3 nucleotides are TGTGCCAGCAGCTTAGGGCTAGCGGGATGGGCTGAGCAGTTCTTC.

The rearrangement joins TRBV14 to TRBJ2-3, with D possibly matching TRBD1 (5 bases). Germline loops: CDR1 SGHDN, CDR2 FVKESK. The CDR3 consists of 15 residues. V was cut by 0 bases and J by 5 bases, with 12 bases left in between. CDR3 sequence: CASSQDLLGVDTQYF. CDR3 bases: TGTGCCAGCAGCCAAGATCTCTTAGGGGTAGATACGCAGTATTTT.

The chain recombines TRBV25-1 with TRBJ2-5, with D possibly being TRBD1 (6 bases). Trimming stripped 3 bases from V and 4 bases from J, with 15 bases between. The CDR3 loop spans 15 amino acids. The germline gives CDR1 MGHDK, CDR2 SYGVNS. This chain's CDR3 is CASSEPRLQGETQYF. The CDR3 coding sequence is TGTGCCAGCAGTGAGCCTAGGTTACAGGGAGAGACCCAGTACTTC.

V and J are TRBV6-1 and TRBJ1-6, with a possible D match to TRBD1 (6 bases). In germline, CDR1 is MNHNS, CDR2 SASEGT. The V end lost 7 bases, the J end lost 7 bases, and 11 bases lay between the germline ends. This CDR3 has 13 amino acids. The CDR3 sequence: CASKQGTNSPLHF. The CDR3 coding sequence is TGTGCCAGCAAGCAGGGGACGAATTCACCCCTCCACTTT.

On this clone: This sample includes further DNA sequences coding for the same CDR3. This chain links TRBV10-3 with TRBJ2-5; weak D call: TRBD2 (6 bases). V was pared by 3 bases and J by 5 bases, with 13 bases between. Germline assignment: CDR1 ENHRY and CDR2 SYGVKD. This CDR3 is built from 14 residues. CDR3 bases: TGTGCCATCAGTGATGGGGGGAAGGGGGAGACCCAGTACTTC. It translates to CAISDGGKGETQYF.

The chain joins TRBV4-1 to TRBJ2-1; 9 nucleotides agree with TRBD2. Germline CDR1 is MGHRA and CDR2 is YSYEKL. The V segment lost 4 bases and the J segment 0 bases; nucleotides outside the gene matches: 10. The length of the CDR3 is 18 residues. CDR3 amino acids: CASSLGLAGLASYNEQFF. The CDR3 DNA reads as TGCGCCAGCAGCCTAGGGCTAGCGGGATTAGCCTCCTACAATGAGCAGTTCTTC.

The V call is TRBV6-6, the J call TRBJ2-2, with 7 bases identical to TRBD1. V shed 7 bases and J 3 bases; nucleotides not matched to a gene: 5. CDR1 is MNHNY, CDR2 SVGAGI, per germline (reference sequence). There are 14 residues in the CDR3. CDR3 in amino acids: CASKGQIYTGELFF. CDR3 sequence (DNA): TGTGCCAGCAAGGGACAGATTTACACCGGGGAGCTGTTTTTT.

V gene TRBV6-1 combines with J gene TRBJ2-3; the match to TRBD1 covers 8 bases. CDR1 is MNHNS and CDR2 is SASEGT in the germline V gene. This CDR3 spans 14 amino acids. Losses at the gene ends were 6 bases for V and 0 bases for J; bases not matched to a gene: 2. CDR3 region: CASRDRASTDTQYF. The CDR3 region has the DNA TGTGCCAGCAGGGACAGGGCTAGCACAGATACGCAGTATTTT.

The chain uses TRBV13 and TRBJ1-4, with 9 bases lining up with TRBD1. Germline V lookup: CDR1 PRHDT, CDR2 FYEKMQ (reference sequence). This CDR3 has 16 amino acids. V was pared by 3 bases and J by 8 bases, with 10 bases of the junction left unmatched. The CDR3 DNA reads as TGTGCCAGCAGCTTCGAGGAGGGACAGGGAAGCGAAAAACTGTTTTTT. This gives the protein CASSFEEGQGSEKLFF.

The J gene is TRBJ2-5, the V gene TRBV7-3; D gene ambiguous. V was trimmed by 2 bases and J by 2 bases, leaving 6 bases between them. The CDR3 contains 13 residues. Looked up from germline, CDR1 is SGHTA and CDR2 is FQGTGA. CDR3 nucleotides: TGTGCCAGCAGCTTATCCTTACAAGAGACCCAGTACTTC. It encodes CASSLSLQETQYF. The full variable domain, with the rest looked up from reference TRBV7-3 and TRBJ2-5, is GAGVSQTPSNKVTEKGKYVELRCDPISGHTALYWYRQSLGQGPEFLIYFQGTGAADDSGLPNDRFFAVRPEGSVSTLKIQRTERGDSAVYLCASSLSLQETQYFGPGTRLLVL.

The rearrangement uses TRBV6-5 and TRBJ2-7, with a tentative D call TRBD2 (5 bases). CDR1 and CDR2 (germline): MNHEY, SVGAGI. This CDR3 contains 14 residues. Trimming removed 5 bases at V and 0 bases at J, with 11 bases between. The DNA for the CDR3 is TGTGCCAGCAGTCATAGAGGGAGCTCCTACGAGCAGTACTTC. This translates into CASSHRGSSYEQYF.

The rearrangement links TRBV6-6 to TRBJ2-2; TRBD2 aligns across 9 bases. The CDR3 runs to 14 residues. Germline CDR1 MNHNY, CDR2 SVGAGI (reference sequence). The J segment lost 5 bases and the V segment lost 6 bases, leaving 4 bases of the junction unmatched. CDR3 sequence: CASRGGGETGELFF. The CDR3, as DNA: TGTGCCAGCAGGGGCGGGGGGGAAACCGGGGAGCTGTTTTTT.

The chain recombines TRBV28 with TRBJ2-2; 9 positions match TRBD1. V dropped 7 bases and J dropped 5; count of bases not matched to a gene: 8. Germline CDR1 is MDHEN and CDR2 is SYDVKM. This CDR3 spans 15 amino acids. The CDR3 loop is CASTLGTGLTGELFF. CDR3 in DNA: TGTGCCAGCACCCTGGGGACAGGGCTTACCGGGGAGCTGTTTTTT. Full variable domain (rest looked up from reference TRBV28 and TRBJ2-2): DVKVTQSSRYLVKRTGEKVFLECVQDMDHENMFWYRQDPGLGLRLIYFSYDVKMKEKGDIPEGYSVSREKKERFSLILESASTNQTSMYLCASTLGTGLTGELFFGEGSRLTVL.

The chain combines TRBV5-1 with TRBJ2-6; a possible D gene is TRBD1 (5 bases). Germline V CDR1 and CDR2: SGHRS, YFSETQ. Trimming pared 5 bases from V and 0 bases from J, leaving 12 bases between. This CDR3 contains 16 residues. The CDR3 sequence: CASRPGHVSGANVLTF. The CDR3 DNA reads as TGCGCCAGCAGACCCGGACACGTCTCTGGGGCCAACGTCCTGACTTTC.

CDR3 loop: CASSQTPLGTGNTIYF. CDR3 sequence (DNA): TGTGCCAGCAGCCAAACCCCATTAGGGACAGGAAACACCATATATTTT. The chain has TRBV25-1 and TRBJ1-3, with D tentatively TRBD1 (6 bases). The V gene lost 6 bases and the J gene lost 4 bases, with 19 bases spanning the gap. The CDR3 extends over 16 amino acids. Germline values: CDR1 MGHDK, CDR2 SYGVNS.

The genes are TRBV7-6 and TRBJ1-3; weak D call: TRBD1 (6 bases). V lost 0 bases and J 4 bases, leaving 10 bases between the germline ends. Germline V gives CDR1 SGHVS, CDR2 FNYEAQ. This CDR3 spans 15 amino acids. DNA for the CDR3: TGTGCCAGCAGCTTAGCTCCCGGGACAGGAAACACCATATATTTT. Translation gives CASSLAPGTGNTIYF.

This chain connects TRBV7-3 to TRBJ2-2; D is uncertain. The CDR3 covers 13 residues. The germline gives CDR1 SGHTA, CDR2 FQGTGA. V dropped 3 bases and J dropped 3 bases, with 5 bases sitting between them. CDR3 bases: TGTGCCAGCAGCTTCCCCGACACCGGGGAGCTGTTTTTT. It translates to CASSFPDTGELFF.

CDR3 coding DNA: TGTGCCAGCAGCCCAGGGGGAGTAGGTGGCTACACCTTC. Its translation is CASSPGGVGGYTF. The chain has TRBV5-4 and TRBJ1-2; 7 nucleotides match TRBD1. The CDR3 has 13 residues. The V gene end was trimmed by 4 bases and the J gene end by 7 bases; junction bases not matched to a gene: 7. Germline assignment: CDR1 SGHNT and CDR2 YYREEE (reference sequence).

The chain carries TRBV29-1 and TRBJ2-3; 10 bases agree with TRBD2. V gave up 6 bases and J gave up 2 bases; unmatched junction bases: 8. CDR3 length equals 15 residues. From germline, CDR1 is SQVTM and CDR2 ANQGSEA. The CDR3 nucleotides are TGCAGCGTAACATCTAGCGGGGGTTTCACAGATACGCAGTATTTT. This encodes CSVTSSGGFTDTQYF.

The chain couples TRBV18 to TRBJ1-4, with 8 nucleotides matching TRBD1. The trim removed 5 bases at V and 6 bases at J, leaving 2 bases unmatched. CDR1 and CDR2 from the germline V gene are KGHSH and LQKENI. The CDR3 has 13 amino acids. The CDR3 DNA reads as TGTGCCAGCTCATGGACAGGGCATGAAAAACTGTTTTTT. This codes for CASSWTGHEKLFF.

The chain couples TRBV21-1 to TRBJ2-3; the D call in the table, TRBD2, was not verified against the DNA. TRBV21-1 is a known pseudogene. The CDR3 is 17 amino acids. This chain's CDR3 is CASSKGIDSPKTDTQYF. CDR3 DNA: TGTGCCAGCAGCAAAGGAATAGATAGCCCTAAAACAGATACGCAGTATTTT.

The chain combines TRBV4-1 with TRBJ2-1; D ambiguous. The CDR3 spans 14 residues. V gave up 4 bases and J gave up 2 bases, with 9 bases separating them. The germline V gene encodes CDR1 MGHRA and CDR2 YSYEKL. DNA for the CDR3: TGCGCCAGCAGCCCCCCCCCTGCCTACAATGAGCAGTTCTTC. It translates to CASSPPPAYNEQFF.